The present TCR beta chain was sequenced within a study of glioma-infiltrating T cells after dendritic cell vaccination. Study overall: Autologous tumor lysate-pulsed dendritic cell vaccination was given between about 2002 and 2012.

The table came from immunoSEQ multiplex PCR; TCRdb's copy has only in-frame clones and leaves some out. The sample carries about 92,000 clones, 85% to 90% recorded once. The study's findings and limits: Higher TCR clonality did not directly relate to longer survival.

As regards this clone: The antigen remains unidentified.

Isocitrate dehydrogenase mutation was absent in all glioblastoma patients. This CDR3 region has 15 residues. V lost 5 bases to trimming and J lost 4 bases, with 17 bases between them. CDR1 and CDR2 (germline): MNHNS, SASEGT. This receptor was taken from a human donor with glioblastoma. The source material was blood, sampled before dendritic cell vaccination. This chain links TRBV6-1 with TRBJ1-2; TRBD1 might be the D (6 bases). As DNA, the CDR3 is TGTGCCAGCAGTCTGGAGTTGGGGGCTGGCTATGGCTACACCTTC. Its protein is CASSLELGAGYGYTF.